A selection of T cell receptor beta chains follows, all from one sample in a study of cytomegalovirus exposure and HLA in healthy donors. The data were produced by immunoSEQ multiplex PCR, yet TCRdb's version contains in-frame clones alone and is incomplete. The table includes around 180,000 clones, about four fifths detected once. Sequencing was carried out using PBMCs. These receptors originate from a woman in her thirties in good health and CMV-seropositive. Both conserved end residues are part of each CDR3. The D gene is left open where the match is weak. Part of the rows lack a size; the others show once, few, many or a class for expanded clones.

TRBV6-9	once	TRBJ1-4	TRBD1	TGTGCCAGCAGTGCACAGGGGACCCCGTTTTTT	CASSAQGTPFF
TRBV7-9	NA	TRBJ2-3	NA	TGTGCGGCCGGGGCAGATACGCAGTATTTT	CAAGADTQYF
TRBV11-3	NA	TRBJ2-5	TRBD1	TGTGCCAGCAGCTTGGGGACAGGGACAGAGACCCAGTACTTC	CASSLGTGTETQYF
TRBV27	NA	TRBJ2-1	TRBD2	TGTGCCAGCAGCCAACGACTAGCGGGAGGGCGGAATGAGCAGTTCTTC	CASSQRLAGGRNEQFF
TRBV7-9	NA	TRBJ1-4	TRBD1	TGTGCCAGCAGCTTATGGACAGGAGCAACTAATGAAAAACTGTTTTTT	CASSLWTGATNEKLFF
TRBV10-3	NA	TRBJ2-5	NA	TGTGCCATCCGTAAACCGGGGCGGGGTTTAAACCAAGAGACCCAGTACTTC	CAIRKPGRGLNQETQYF
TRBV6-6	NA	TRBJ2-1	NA	TGTGCCAGCAGTTACGCCCCCGGGACACAAAATGAGCAGTTCTTC	CASSYAPGTQNEQFF
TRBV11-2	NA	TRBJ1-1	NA	TGTGCCAGCAGCCCTACGTCTAGGGGCGACACTGAAGCTTTCTTT	CASSPTSRGDTEAFF
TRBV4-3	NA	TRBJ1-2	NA	TGCGCCAGCAGCCAAGTAGCGGCGATGGCTCCTGGCCTTCCACTACCCTATGGCTACACCTTC	CASSQVAAMAPGLPLPYGYTF
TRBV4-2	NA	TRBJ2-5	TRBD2	TGTGCCAGCAGCCAAGTTTTGGCGGGGGGTGTGGAGACCCAGTACTTC	CASSQVLAGGVETQYF
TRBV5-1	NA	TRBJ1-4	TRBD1	TGCGCCAGCAGCTTTGGACAGGGTAGGGAAAAACTGTTTTTT	CASSFGQGREKLFF
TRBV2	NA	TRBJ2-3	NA	TGTGCCAGCAGTGAAGGGGTCCTAGGAACGCAGTATTTT	CASSEGVLGTQYF
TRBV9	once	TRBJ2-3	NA	TGTGCCAGCAGCGTCCCCTCTGATACGCAGTATTTT	CASSVPSDTQYF
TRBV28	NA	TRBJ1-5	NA	TGTGCCAGCAACGAAAGGGAGGCGAATCAGCCCCAGCATTTT	CASNEREANQPQHF
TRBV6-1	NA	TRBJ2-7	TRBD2	TGTGCCAGCAAGGAGACTAGCGGGTATTACGAGCAGTACTTC	CASKETSGYYEQYF
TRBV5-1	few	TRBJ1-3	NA	TGCGCCAGCAGCTTGGATCCGGGGGGAAACACCATATATTTT	CASSLDPGGNTIYF
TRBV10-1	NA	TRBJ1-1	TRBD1	TGCGCCAGCAGTGAGTCAGGGGGCGCCGGCACTGAAGCTTTCTTT	CASSESGGAGTEAFF
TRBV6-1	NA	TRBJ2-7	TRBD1	TGTGCCAGCAGGGGGACAGGGTATAGCTACGAGCAGTACTTC	CASRGTGYSYEQYF
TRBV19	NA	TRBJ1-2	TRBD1	TGTGCCAGTACCCCGGACAGGGGCCCCCCGAGCCCCGACTATGGCTACACCTTC	CASTPDRGPPSPDYGYTF
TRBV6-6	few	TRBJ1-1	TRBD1	TGTGCCGAAGGAACAGGGGACACTGAAGCTTTCTTT	CAEGTGDTEAFF
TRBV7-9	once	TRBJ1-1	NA	TGTGCCAGCAGCTTCCAATTCTTGGTTTCGGGGAACACTGAAGCTTTCTTT	CASSFQFLVSGNTEAFF
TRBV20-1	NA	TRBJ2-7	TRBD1	TGCAGTGCCGGGACAGGGGATGAGCAGTACTTC	CSAGTGDEQYF
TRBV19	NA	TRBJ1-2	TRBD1	TGTGCCAGTACCTTAGACAGGGTGGATGGCTACACCTTC	CASTLDRVDGYTF
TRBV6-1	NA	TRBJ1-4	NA	TGTGCCAGCAGTGGGGGGGGCCGAGTTAATGAAAAACTGTTTTTT	CASSGGGRVNEKLFF
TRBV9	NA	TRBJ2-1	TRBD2	TGTGCCAGCAGCGTAGAGGGACTAGTCTCCTACAATGAGCAGTTCTTC	CASSVEGLVSYNEQFF